Presented here are 17 T cell receptor beta chains from one specimen sequenced in a study of blood T cell repertoires in COVID-19. Clones were read by immunoSEQ multiplex PCR, and TCRdb kept only the in-frame ones, dropping some. The profile shows about 270,000 clones, around nine tenths of them singletons. Sample: peripheral blood. The receptors stem from a man between 40 and 49 years old who had recovered from COVID-19.

The chain has TRBV7-3 and TRBJ2-4; D remains ambiguous. CDR3 length equals 14 residues. Germline CDR1 reads SGHTA; CDR2 reads FQGTGA. Trimming pared 1 base from V and 5 bases from J, leaving 9 bases between. CDR3 amino acids: CASSLSGQENIQYF. Here the CDR3 DNA reads TGTGCCAGCAGCTTAAGTGGCCAGGAAAACATTCAGTACTTC.

This chain uses TRBV12-5 with TRBJ2-3; D may be TRBD2 (5 bases). Germline V gene lookup returns CDR1 LGHNT and CDR2 FRNRAP. The CDR3 extends over 15 amino acids. Between the trimmed V and J ends, which lost 1 base and 3 bases, there was a span of 11 bases. The CDR3, as DNA: TGTGCTAGTGGTTTGGCGGAAACTAGTACAGATACGCAGTATTTT. It codes for CASGLAETSTDTQYF.

This chain connects TRBV6-6 to TRBJ2-7; D possibly corresponds to TRBD2 (5 bases). The CDR3 is 12 amino acids. V was cut by 2 bases and J by 7 bases, with 9 bases left in between. Germline CDR1 reads MNHNY; CDR2 reads SVGAGI (reference sequence). CDR3 DNA: TGTGCCAGCAGTTACCGGGGAGAGGAGCAGTACTTC. Amino acid sequence: CASSYRGEEQYF.

The chain joins TRBV7-7 to TRBJ2-1, with 8 bases identical to TRBD2. Trimming took 5 bases from V and 1 from J; bases not matched to a gene: 13. CDR3 size: 18 residues. In germline, CDR1 is SSHAT, CDR2 FNYEAQ (reference sequence). CDR3 amino acids: CASSLYLKRETSYNEQFF. In DNA, the CDR3 is TGTGCCAGCAGCCTCTACCTCAAGCGGGAGACGTCCTACAATGAGCAGTTCTTC. Using reference TRBV7-7 and TRBJ2-1 for the parts outside the CDR3, the full variable domain is GAGVSQSPRYKVTKRGQDVTLRCDPISSHATLYWYQQALGQGPEFLTYFNYEAQPDKSGLPSDRFSAERPEGSISTLTIQRTEQRDSAMYRCASSLYLKRETSYNEQFFGPGTRLTVL.

The V and J genes are TRBV6-5 and TRBJ1-2, with TRBD1 matching 9 bases. Germline V gene lookup returns CDR1 MNHEY and CDR2 SVGAGI. V was pared by 6 bases and J by 5 bases, with 7 bases of the junction left unmatched. The CDR3 runs 14 residues. The CDR3 loop reads CASRSTGGAYGYTF. In DNA, the CDR3 is TGTGCCAGCAGGAGTACAGGGGGCGCATATGGCTACACCTTC.

This rearrangement joins TRBV5-5 to TRBJ2-7; TRBD1 matches 9 bases. The CDR3 consists of 15 residues. V shed 0 bases and J 3 bases; nucleotides not matched to a gene: 4. Per germline, CDR1 SGHKS and CDR2 YYEKEE (reference sequence). The DNA of the CDR3 is TGTGCCAGCAGCTTGGCGGGACAGGGCGGCTACGAGCAGTACTTC. It yields the protein CASSLAGQGGYEQYF.

This chain links TRBV10-2 with TRBJ2-3; 8 bases map to TRBD1. The V segment lost 2 bases and the J segment 2 bases; nucleotides outside the gene matches: 3. From germline, CDR1 is WSHSY and CDR2 SAAADI. The CDR3 is 15 residues long. The CDR3 reads CASSEGDRHTDTQYF. In DNA, the CDR3 is TGCGCCAGCAGTGAGGGGGACAGGCACACAGATACGCAGTATTTT.

The chain carries TRBV5-1 and TRBJ1-2, with D tentatively TRBD1 (5 bases). With 2 bases removed from V and 4 bases from J, the gap between germline ends came to 9 bases. CDR3 length: 13 residues. Germline V CDR1 and CDR2: SGHRS, YFSETQ. As DNA, the CDR3 is TGCGCCAGCAGCTTACGTAGGGGCTATGGCTACACCTTC. It codes for CASSLRRGYGYTF.

This clone has just one count. The V gene is TRBV25-1, the J gene TRBJ1-3; a weak D match, TRBD1 (5 bases). Per germline, CDR1 MGHDK and CDR2 SYGVNS. The CDR3 spans 15 residues. V lost 5 bases and J 2 bases, leaving 13 bases between the germline ends. CDR3 coding DNA: TGTGCCAGCAGTCTATCCGCAGGGACTGGAAACACCATATATTTT. Amino acids: CASSLSAGTGNTIYF.

V is TRBV2 and J is TRBJ2-7; 15 bases match TRBD2. This CDR3 spans 14 amino acids. Germline CDR1 SNHLY, CDR2 FYNNEI. The V and J ends lost 10 bases and 7 bases, in that order; junction bases with no gene match: 8. The DNA for the CDR3 is TGTGCCACCCGGACTAGCGGGAGGGCTCGGGAGCAGTACTTC. Translating it yields CATRTSGRAREQYF.

The chain employs TRBV9 and TRBJ1-4; D is perhaps TRBD1 (6 bases). This CDR3 is built from 18 residues. V lost 8 bases to trimming and J lost 0 bases, with 23 bases between them. CDR1 is SGDLS and CDR2 is YYNGEE in the germline V gene. For the CDR3, the DNA is TGTGCCAGACAGGACAACTGGACAGAGTTACCAACTAATGAAAAACTGTTTTTT. It is translated as CARQDNWTELPTNEKLFF.

The rearrangement links TRBV6-5 to TRBJ2-7; D is perhaps TRBD1 (6 bases). V was trimmed by 2 bases and J by 1 base, leaving 12 bases between them. Germline V gene data show CDR1 as MNHEY and CDR2 as SVGAGI. The CDR3 has 15 residues. The CDR3 DNA sequence: TGTGCCAGCAGTTACGGGAGAAGGGGGTCCTACGAGCAGTACTTC. Translation: CASSYGRRGSYEQYF.

This chain links TRBV15 with TRBJ1-1; the D gene is possibly TRBD1 (5 bases). Germline CDR1 LNHNV, CDR2 YYDKDF (reference sequence). The CDR3 spans 13 residues. Trimming took off 0 bases at V and 8 bases at J, with 10 bases between the two ends. In DNA, the CDR3 is TGTGCCACCAGCAGAGATGGGCGGGACGAAGCTTTCTTT. Its translation: CATSRDGRDEAFF.

The chain has TRBV4-3 and TRBJ2-7; TRBD1 matches 9 bases. CDR1 and CDR2 from the germline V gene are LGHNA and YSLEER. V trimming: 1 base; J trimming: 2 bases; junction bases outside the gene matches: 3. CDR3 size: 15 residues. CDR3: CASSQVRTGAYEQYF. The CDR3 region has the DNA TGCGCCAGCAGCCAAGTAAGGACAGGGGCCTACGAGCAGTACTTC.

This clone has only a few counts. This rearrangement joins TRBV29-1 to TRBJ2-7; TRBD1 matches 11 bases. The CDR3 covers 13 residues. V gave up 5 bases and J gave up 3 bases; unmatched junction bases: 3. CDR1 and CDR2 (germline): SQVTM, ANQGSEA. CDR3 in DNA: TGCAGCGTTTCCGGGACAGGGGGCTACGAGCAGTACTTC. Translated, it gives CSVSGTGGYEQYF.

The V call is TRBV7-9, the J call TRBJ2-1; D might be TRBD1 or TRBD2, each matching 5 bases. The CDR3 is made up of 16 amino acids. Trimming shortened V by 5 bases and J by 4 bases, and 18 bases separated the two germline ends. The germline gives CDR1 SEHNR, CDR2 FQNEAQ (reference sequence). CDR3: CASSLGATRSYNEQFF. As DNA, the CDR3 is TGTGCCAGCAGCCTAGGGGCTACTAGGTCTTACAATGAGCAGTTCTTC.

V usage is TRBV6-2 or TRBV6-3 and J usage is TRBJ2-1; 8 nucleotides match TRBD1. The germline CDR1 and CDR2 sequences are MNHEY and SVGEGT. The CDR3 sequence is 17 residues long. V lost 3 bases and J lost 7; bases outside the gene matches: 14. CDR3 DNA: TGTGCCAGCAGTTATGGGGATTGGGTCAGGGGGCAGAATGAGCAGTTCTTC. Its translation is CASSYGDWVRGQNEQFF.